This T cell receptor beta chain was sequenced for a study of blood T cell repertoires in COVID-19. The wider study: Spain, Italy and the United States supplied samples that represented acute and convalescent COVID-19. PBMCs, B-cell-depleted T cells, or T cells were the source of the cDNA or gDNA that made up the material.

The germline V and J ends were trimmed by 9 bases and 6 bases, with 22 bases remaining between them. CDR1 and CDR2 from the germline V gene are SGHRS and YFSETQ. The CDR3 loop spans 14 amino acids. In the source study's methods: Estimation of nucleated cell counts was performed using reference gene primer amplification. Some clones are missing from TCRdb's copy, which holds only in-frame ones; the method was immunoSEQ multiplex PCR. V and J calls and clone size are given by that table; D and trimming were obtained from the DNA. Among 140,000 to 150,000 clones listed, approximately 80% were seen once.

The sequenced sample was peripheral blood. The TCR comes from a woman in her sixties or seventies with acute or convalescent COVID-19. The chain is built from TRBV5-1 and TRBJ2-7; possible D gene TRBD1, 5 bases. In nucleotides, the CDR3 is TGCGCCACCATCAAAGAGGTGCAGGGTTCCGAGCAGTACTTC. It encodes CATIKEVQGSEQYF. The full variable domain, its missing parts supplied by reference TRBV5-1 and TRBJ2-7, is KAGVTQTPRYLIKTRGQQVTLSCSPISGHRSVSWYQQTPGQGLQFLFEYFSETQRNKGNFPGRFSGRQFSNSRSEMNVSTLELGDSALYLCATIKEVQGSEQYFGPGTRLTVT.